The sequence of this TCR beta chain was determined in a study of T cells of healthy individuals. MiXCR, run by TCRdb on the 5' RACE reads, gives a single entry per CDR3 protein. The sample shows fewer than 75,000 distinct CDR3 sequences, 15% to 20% of them seen only once. This clonotype was recorded many times. The source is a human donor in good health.

The CDR3 reads CASSEVGGYTF. In DNA, the CDR3 is TGTGCCAGCAGTGAGGTTGGCGGCTACACCTTC. V and J are TRBV6-1 and TRBJ1-2; D gene unclear. This CDR3 contains 11 residues. The ends were cut back, 3 bases at V and 8 bases at J, with 7 bases in the middle. Germline V lookup: CDR1 MNHNS, CDR2 SASEGT.